This T cell receptor beta chain was sequenced for a study of CD8 T cells in Susac syndrome. Reverse transcription of 0.5 to 1 ug RNA was performed with random hexamers. An immunoSEQ multiplex PCR amplified TCR beta CDR3 over 54 Vbeta and 13 Jbeta. TCRdb called the immunoSEQ multiplex PCR reads again in MiXCR, with one record for every CDR3 protein. The sample holds 330,000 or so distinct CDR3 sequences, 70% to 90% seen once. With V trimmed by 3 bases and J by 6 bases, 12 bases remained unmatched. The CDR3 is 16 residues long. CDR1 and CDR2 (germline): SGDLS, YYNGEE. TEMRA cells underwent FACS enrichment and CD8+ and CD4+ T cells underwent negative isolation.

This sequence joins TRBV9 and TRBJ2-3, with TRBD1 matching over 8 bases. Sequencing input: CD8+ T cells from PBMCs. The receptor comes from a human donor with multiple sclerosis. The CDR3 DNA is TGTGCCAGCAGCGCGACAGGGGCGTTGGTGGGGGATACGCAGTATTTT. This codes for CASSATGALVGDTQYF.